This T cell receptor (beta chain) was identified in a study of beta chain features in type 1 diabetes (dated by TCRdb to 2016 to 2019). Looking at the study overall: No differences in mean age, gender distribution, total cell number or subset yield were found between patients and healthy donors. A total of roughly 100 million sorted cells were examined across all samples, and the number of cells per subset was strongly correlated with RNA yield. In the study, recently diagnosed type 1 diabetes patients and matched healthy donors were compared on the TCRB repertoires of their sorted circulating CD4+ T cell subsets. Regulatory and stem cell-like memory subsets were obtained from only 8 patients and roughly eight healthy donors, while naive and central memory subsets were obtained from all 28 donors.

All of the isolated RNA was reverse transcribed with the High Capacity cDNA Reverse Transcription Kit, so expressed TCRB transcripts were sequenced. Naive, central memory and regulatory T cell samples underwent deep immunoSEQ sequencing, averaging around 4 million total reads per sample. Sorted cells were lysed in RLT buffer and RNA was extracted with DNase-treated RNeasy Micro or Mini kits, depending on cell number. Each cell subset was processed on its own to prevent cross-contamination, while patient and healthy donor samples were processed together. The immunoSEQ multiplex PCR was used to amplify TCRB sequences from cDNA, generating 87-bp fragments that spanned the CDR3 region. Amplicons were sequenced on the Illumina HiSeq platform. In the original analysis: Synthetic template baselines were used to correct PCR bias computationally, reads within Hamming distance 2 were collapsed, and singletons that could not be merged were discarded. Reads were aligned against IMGT to assign V, D and J genes, CDR3 length and insertions or deletions at six rearrangement sites. Within each subset, clonotype counts were normalized to sorted cell number, and only after that were true diversity and Gini coefficients computed with the tcR R package. Repertoire sharing was quantified using the overlap coefficient calculated on TCRB nucleotide sequences. TCRdb took this table from immuneACCESS and kept in-frame rearrangements with V and J called. Such tables lack part of the clones; where checked against another copy, unresolved V genes explain under half of the gap, and the rest is unexplained. That table gives V, J and clone size, and the DNA gave D and trimming. The table for this sample lists 250,000 to 350,000 clones; approximately 14% of them were counted only once. The ten most abundant clones make up roughly 6.7% of the sample.

Deletion took 1 base off V and 2 bases off J, with a span of 11 bases between the germline ends. Measured from the cysteine to the phenylalanine, the CDR3 is 15 residues long. Solely the CDR3 DNA is kept, with 45 bases framed from the first base. The germline V gene encodes CDR1 SEHNR and CDR2 FQNEAQ (reference sequence). This clone showed up just a few times. It lacks a known antigen. Base qualities are not recorded, but no much larger clone differs from it by a single base. Each donor gave one peripheral blood draw, approximately 110 mL on average, collected into heparinised tubes. A BD FACSAria II and a panel including CD45RO, CCR7, CD25, CD127, CD95 and CD27 were used to sort naive, central memory, regulatory and stem cell-like memory CD4+ T cells. Every sorted population had a purity above 95%. PBMCs were isolated immediately by Lymphoprep density gradient centrifugation and stained directly without culture. So that batch effects would be minimized, each experiment stained and sorted samples in pairs, pairing one healthy donor with one patient.

Broader findings and caveats from the paper: Naive, central memory and regulatory TCRB repertoires appeared more similar among patients than among healthy donors. Because cDNA was sequenced instead of genomic DNA, activated cells with high expression could be over-represented, although the groups did not differ in activation or CD3 levels. PCR might favor shorter templates, but patient and control samples were amplified and corrected together, so any skew would affect both groups equally. In all four CD4+ subsets, TCRB CDR3 length was moderately but significantly shorter in type 1 diabetes patients. Patients with type 1 diabetes made fewer insertions and deleted more nucleotides at VDJ recombination sites, implying thymic rearrangement abnormalities. Because small numbers of individuals were included in the HLA sub-analyses, any influence of HLA type on TCRB rearrangement was left unresolved.

This clonotype was sampled from a young man in good health. What was sequenced was central memory CD4+ T cells from blood. The receptor chain draws on TRBV7-9 and TRBJ1-1; the D gene is unclear. CDR3 loop: CASSLVQASNTEAFF. The DNA reads TGTGCCAGCAGCTTAGTCCAGGCTTCAAACACTGAAGCTTTCTTT.